This T cell receptor beta chain was obtained from a study of prognosis after radiotherapy for stage I lung cancer. Overall study: Non-small cell lung cancer patients at stage I were enrolled between early 2018 and 2019. Tumor type comprised squamous cell carcinoma in more than 5 patients and adenocarcinoma in some 12. Patients in the cohort never received concurrent therapy with stereotactic body radiotherapy.

Peripheral blood samples of six milliliters were drawn at each of two time points. This clonotype showed up many times. TCR beta CDR3 was amplified from genomic DNA by two-round multiplex PCR. Each TRBV and TRBJ gene had its own primer in the first PCR round. In TCRdb, the multiplex PCR reads were re-called with MiXCR into one record per CDR3 protein. In the table there are more than 20,000 distinct CDR3 sequences, 43% of which are singletons. The sequencing here drew on PBMCs, taken before or after stereotactic body radiation therapy (not recorded which). The TCR sequence derives from a donor older than 45 with non-small cell lung cancer.

Here the CDR3 reads CASSSSRGLAEAFF. CDR3 coding DNA: TGTGCCAGCAGTTCGTCCCGGGGGTTGGCTGAAGCTTTCTTT. This rearrangement joins TRBV12-3 or TRBV12-4 to TRBJ1-1; D might be TRBD1 (5 bases). The CDR3 length is 14 residues. V was pared by 4 bases and J by 6 bases, with 15 bases between.